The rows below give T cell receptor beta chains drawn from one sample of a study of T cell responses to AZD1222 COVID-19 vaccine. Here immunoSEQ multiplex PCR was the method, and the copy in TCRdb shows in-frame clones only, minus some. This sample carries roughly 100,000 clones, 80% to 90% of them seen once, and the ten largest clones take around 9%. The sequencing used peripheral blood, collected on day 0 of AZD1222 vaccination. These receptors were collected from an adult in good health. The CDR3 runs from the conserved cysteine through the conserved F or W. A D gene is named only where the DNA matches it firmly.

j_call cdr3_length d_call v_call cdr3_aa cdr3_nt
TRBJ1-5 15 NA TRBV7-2 CASSLVGTQNQPQHF TGTGCCAGCAGCTTAGTAGGGACACAGAATCAGCCCCAGCATTTT
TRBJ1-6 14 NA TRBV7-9 CASGTGLGNSPLHF TGTGCCAGCGGAACAGGGCTGGGTAATTCACCCCTCCACTTT
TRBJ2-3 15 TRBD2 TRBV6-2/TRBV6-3 CASSYGAGGTDTQYF TGTGCCAGCAGTTACGGGGCGGGGGGCACAGATACGCAGTATTTT
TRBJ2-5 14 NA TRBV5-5 CASSWDGLQETQYF TGTGCCAGCAGCTGGGACGGGCTCCAAGAGACCCAGTACTTC
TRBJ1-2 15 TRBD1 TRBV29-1 CSAHEIQGARDGYTF TGCAGCGCCCACGAAATACAGGGGGCGCGGGATGGCTACACCTTC
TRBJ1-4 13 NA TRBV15 CATSGRVNEKLFF TGTGCCACCAGCGGAAGGGTGAATGAAAAACTGTTTTTT
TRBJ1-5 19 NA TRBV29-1 CSVQIRWGRGAYSNQPQHF TGCAGCGTCCAAATACGATGGGGGCGCGGCGCGTATAGCAATCAGCCCCAGCATTTT
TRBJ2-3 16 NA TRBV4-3 CASKKGLTSSTDTQYF TGCGCCAGCAAGAAGGGATTGACTAGTAGCACAGATACGCAGTATTTT
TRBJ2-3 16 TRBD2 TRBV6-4 CASSVDGSGSTDTQYF TGTGCCAGCAGTGTTGATGGTAGCGGGAGCACAGATACGCAGTATTTT
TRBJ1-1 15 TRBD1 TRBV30 CAWGGGQGRNTEAFF TGTGCCTGGGGAGGGGGACAGGGTCGGAACACTGAAGCTTTCTTT
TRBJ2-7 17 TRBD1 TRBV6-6 CASSLSPPGTGGYEQYF TGTGCCAGCAGTCTCTCGCCACCTGGGACAGGAGGGTACGAGCAGTACTTC
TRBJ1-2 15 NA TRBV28 CASSFGRGANYGYTF TGTGCCAGCAGCTTCGGGAGGGGAGCTAACTATGGCTACACCTTC
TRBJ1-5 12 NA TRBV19 CASRETNQPQHF TGTGCCAGTAGGGAGACCAATCAGCCCCAGCATTTT